A selection of T cell receptor delta chains follows, all from one sample in a study of DNA immune sequencing with unique molecular identifiers. TCRdb re-processed the multiplex PCR reads using CATT. The table records 2,500 to 3,000 delta-chain clones, 13% to 15% of them present only once. The sample comprised gamma-delta T cells from PBMCs. Source of these receptors: a human donor in good health. Each CDR3 is given with its conserved first and last residue. Each record gives: clone size, D gene, V gene, J gene, CDR3 protein, CDR3 DNA. The D gene is left open where the match is weak. Part of the rows lack a size; the others show once, few, many or a class for expanded clones.

few	TRDD3	TRDV1	TRDJ1	CALGEPAFPYWGIPADKLIF	TGTGCTCTTGGGGAACCGGCCTTCCCTTACTGGGGGATACCGGCCGATAAACTCATCTTT
medium-sized	-	TRDV2	TRDJ3	CACDTVGLWGSDSWDTRQMFF	TGTGCCTGTGACACCGTCGGTTTGTGGGGATCCGACTCCTGGGACACCCGACAGATGTTTTTC
medium-sized	TRDD3	TRDV2	TRDJ2	CACDTVLGSGGRRAQLFF	TGTGCCTGTGACACCGTTCTAGGGTCTGGGGGCCGCAGGGCACAACTCTTCTTT
medium-sized	TRDD3	TRDV1	TRDJ1	CALGENGGITSPFPDSGDTELIF	TGTGCTCTTGGGGAAAATGGGGGCATTACATCTCCATTCCCAGACTCGGGGGATACTGAGCTCATCTTT
medium-sized	-	TRDV2	TRDJ3	CACDGVLGSWDTRQMFF	TGTGCCTGTGACGGAGTACTGGGTTCCTGGGACACCCGACAGATGTTTTTC
medium-sized	-	TRDV3	TRDJ1	CAFKVCVLEGKLIF	TGTGCCTTTAAGGTTTGCGTACTAGAAGGTAAACTCATCTTT
medium-sized	TRDD3	TRDV1	TRDJ1	CALGELKLIPTGGYQHRTDKLIF	TGTGCTCTTGGGGAACTAAAACTTATCCCCACTGGGGGATACCAACACCGGACCGATAAACTCATCTTT
medium-sized	-	TRDV2	TRDJ1	CACDEVRVGASTDKLIF	TGTGCCTGTGACGAGGTACGTGTGGGGGCCTCCACCGATAAACTCATCTTT
few	TRDD3	TRDV1	TRDJ1	CALGERGSSRGYLITDKLIF	TGTGCTCTTGGGGAACGGGGTTCCTCTCGGGGATACCTTATCACCGATAAACTCATCTTT
medium-sized	TRDD3	TRDV2	TRDJ1	CACDPLGDANKLIF	TGTGCCTGTGACCCGCTGGGGGATGCGAATAAACTCATCTTT
medium-sized	TRDD3	TRDV2	TRDJ1	CACDAVTGGLTNRYTDKLIF	TGTGCCTGTGACGCGGTTACTGGGGGCCTGACCAACCGGTACACCGATAAACTCATCTTT
medium-sized	TRDD3	TRDV2	TRDJ1	CACESLLTGGLYTDKLIF	TGTGCCTGTGAATCCCTTCTTACTGGGGGACTGTACACCGATAAACTCATCTTT
-	-	TRDV2	TRDJ3	CACDTVGESSWDTRQMFF	TGTGCCTGTGACACCGTAGGCGAGAGCTCCTGGGACACCCGACAGATGTTTTTC
medium-sized	TRDD3	TRDV3	TRDJ1	CASPGFLLGVVYTDKLIF	TGTGCCTCCCCGGGTTTTCTACTGGGGGTCGTATACACCGATAAACTCATCTTT
medium-sized	TRDD3	TRDV2	TRDJ3	CACDTVGMGDTPSSWDTRQMFF	TGTGCCTGTGACACCGTGGGGATGGGGGATACCCCCAGCTCCTGGGACACCCGACAGATGTTTTTC
medium-sized	TRDD3	TRDV2	TRDJ1	CACDRLTGGYKRDTDKLIF	TGTGCCTGTGACAGGCTTACTGGGGGATACAAAAGGGATACCGATAAACTCATCTTT
large	TRDD2	TRDV2	TRDJ1	CACDTIPTVTASDKLIF	TGTGCCTGTGACACGATTCCTACGGTAACTGCTAGCGATAAACTCATCTTT
medium-sized	-	TRDV3	TRDJ1	CAFNPPWGMRYTDKLIF	TGTGCCTTTAACCCTCCATGGGGCATGAGGTACACCGATAAACTCATCTTT
medium-sized	TRDD3	TRDV2	TRDJ1	CACDLLGDSGSYTDKLIF	TGTGCCTGTGACCTACTGGGGGATAGTGGGTCGTACACCGATAAACTCATCTTT
large	TRDD3	TRDV2	TRDJ3	CACDVLGDTSWDTRQMFF	TGTGCCTGTGATGTACTGGGGGATACGTCCTGGGACACCCGACAGATGTTTTTC
medium-sized	TRDD3	TRDV2	TRDJ1	CACDTLGELYTDKLIF	TGTGCCTGTGACACTCTGGGGGAGCTGTACACCGATAAACTCATCTTT
medium-sized	TRDD3	TRDV2	TRDJ1	CACDSVGDMIRNTDKLIF	TGTGCCTGTGACTCGGTGGGGGATATGATCCGCAACACCGATAAACTCATCTTT
few	TRDD2	TRDV1	TRDJ1	CALGVMAFLLRYTDKLIF	TGTGCTCTTGGGGTGATGGCCTTCCTACTAAGGTACACCGATAAACTCATCTTT
medium-sized	TRDD3	TRDV2	TRDJ1	CACDALLGDTTDKLIF	TGTGCCTGTGACGCTTTACTGGGGGATACAACCGATAAACTCATCTTT
-	TRDD3	TRDV1	TRDJ1	CALGEPPFLRLGGWGILDKLIF	TGTGCTCTTGGGGAGCCCCCCTTCCTCCGCCTTGGGGGGTGGGGGATACTAGATAAACTCATCTTT
medium-sized	TRDD3	TRDV2	TRDJ3	CACDTASDWGKRPSWDTRQMFF	TGTGCCTGTGACACCGCCAGTGACTGGGGGAAGAGACCATCCTGGGACACCCGACAGATGTTTTTC
large	TRDD3	TRDV2	TRDJ1	CACDILGDHTDKLIF	TGTGCCTGTGATATACTGGGGGACCACACCGATAAACTCATCTTT
large	TRDD3	TRDV2	TRDJ1	CACDTVPGGYAATADKLIF	TGTGCCTGTGACACCGTTCCTGGGGGATACGCGGCGACGGCCGATAAACTCATCTTT
medium-sized	TRDD3	TRDV3	TRDJ1	CAFTVLGDTGITDKLIF	TGTGCCTTTACGGTACTGGGGGATACGGGGATCACCGATAAACTCATCTTT
medium-sized	TRDD3	TRDV2	TRDJ1	CACDKLGDYEDSDKLIF	TGTGCCTGTGACAAGCTGGGGGACTACGAGGACTCAGATAAACTCATCTTT
large	-	TRDV2	TRDJ1	CACDILTSTDKLIF	TGTGCCTGTGACATCCTTACTTCAACCGATAAACTCATCTTT
medium-sized	TRDD3	TRDV2	TRDJ3	CACDTLQNLLGEPWDTRQMFF	TGTGCCTGTGACACCCTCCAGAACCTACTGGGGGAACCCTGGGACACCCGACAGATGTTTTTC
medium-sized	TRDD3	TRDV2	TRDJ1	CACDTLLTGGSPTDKLIF	TGTGCCTGTGACACTCTTCTTACTGGGGGATCCCCGACCGATAAACTCATCTTT
large	TRDD3	TRDV2	TRDJ3	CACDTLLGDSWDTRQMFF	TGTGCCTGTGACACCCTACTGGGGGACTCCTGGGACACCCGACAGATGTTTTTC
medium-sized	TRDD3	TRDV2	TRDJ1	CACDTVGYVTDKLIF	TGTGCCTGTGACACCGTCGGATACGTTACCGATAAACTCATCTTT
medium-sized	TRDD3	TRDV2	TRDJ1	CACDVLGDRFGKLIF	TGTGCCTGTGACGTACTGGGGGATAGGTTTGGTAAACTCATCTTT
medium-sized	TRDD3	TRDV2	TRDJ3	CACDTLSPPGTGGAPWDTRQMFF	TGTGCCTGTGACACCTTAAGCCCCCCAGGGACTGGGGGAGCCCCCTGGGACACCCGACAGATGTTTTTC
few	TRDD3	TRDV1	TRDJ1	CALVLRNYETGGYGDKLIF	TGTGCTCTTGTCCTACGCAACTACGAGACTGGGGGATATGGCGATAAACTCATCTTT
hyperexpanded	-	TRDV2	TRDJ1	CACDTLGIKTDKLIF	TGTGCCTGTGACACCTTGGGGATTAAAACCGATAAACTCATCTTT
medium-sized	-	TRDV2	TRDJ3	CACDRVAGTFHWDTRQMFF	TGTGCCTGTGACAGGGTTGCTGGAACCTTCCACTGGGACACCCGACAGATGTTTTTC
medium-sized	TRDD3	TRDV2	TRDJ1	CACDTLGALNTDKLIF	TGTGCCTGTGACACTCTGGGGGCTCTAAATACCGATAAACTCATCTTT
medium-sized	-	TRDV2	TRDJ1	CACDTVGVGPLDTALRKLIF	TGTGCCTGTGACACCGTTGGGGTCGGTCCCCTCGATACAGCCCTCCGTAAACTCATCTTT
-	TRDD3	TRDV2	TRDJ1	CACDALLGDTKTDKLIF	TGTGCCTGTGACGCTCTACTGGGGGATACTAAAACCGATAAACTCATCTTT
-	-	TRDV2	TRDJ3	CACDTVRHLNFWDTRQMFF	TGTGCCTGTGACACCGTCCGCCACCTGAACTTCTGGGACACCCGACAGATGTTTTTC
medium-sized	TRDD3	TRDV2	TRDJ1	CACDMLGDTFYDKLIF	TGTGCCTGTGACATGCTGGGGGATACCTTCTACGATAAACTCATCTTT
large	-	TRDV2	TRDJ1	CACDTVSVNTDKLIF	TGTGCCTGTGACACGGTGTCAGTTAACACCGATAAACTCATCTTT
few	-	TRDV2	TRDJ1	CACDTVEYTDKLIF	TGTGCCTGTGACACCGTGGAGTACACCGATAAACTCATCTTT
few	TRDD3	TRDV1	TRDJ1	CALGELGGGFYSYTDKLIF	TGTGCTCTTGGGGAATTAGGGGGGGGATTTTACTCGTACACCGATAAACTCATCTTT
medium-sized	TRDD3	TRDV2	TRDJ1	CACDTLTGGYLRGEPQVLIF	TGTGCCTGTGACACATTAACTGGGGGATACTTAAGGGGGGAGCCCCAAGTACTCATCTTT
few	-	TRDV2	TRDJ1	CACDTVEVRRELIF	TGTGCCTGTGACACTGTAGAGGTCAGGCGGGAACTCATCTTT
large	TRDD3	TRDV2	TRDJ1	CACDTVSGFGPGDKTRLIF	TGTGCCTGTGACACCGTTTCGGGCTTCGGGCCGGGGGATAAAACCCGGCTCATCTTT